Listed here are 29 T cell receptor beta chains from one sample, sequenced in a study of blood T cell repertoires in COVID-19. Clones were read by immunoSEQ multiplex PCR, and TCRdb kept only the in-frame ones, dropping some. The table records about 210,000 clones, under 90% of them present only once. Sequencing input: peripheral blood. The receptor set was obtained from a woman aged 80 or over with COVID-19, enrolled during active disease.

This CDR3 reads CASSREIGYTF. Here the CDR3 DNA reads TGTGCCAGCAGCCGCGAGATTGGCTACACCTTC. The chain recombines TRBV7-9 with TRBJ1-2; D gene unclear. Germline CDR1 SEHNR, CDR2 FQNEAQ (reference sequence). There are 11 residues in the CDR3. Trimming cost V 5 bases and J 7 bases, with 8 bases left between them.

The chain is built from TRBV10-3 and TRBJ1-2; maybe TRBD1 (6 bases). Looked up from germline, CDR1 is ENHRY and CDR2 is SYGVKD. The V gene lost 0 bases and the J gene lost 7 bases, with 12 bases spanning the gap. CDR3 length: 14 amino acids. CDR3: CAISESGGAGGYTF. CDR3 DNA sequence: TGTGCCATCAGTGAGTCAGGGGGGGCAGGTGGCTACACCTTC.

CDR3 coding DNA: TGTGCCAGTAGTATAGATGGGGGGGCCCACCTGAGGGCCCAGCATTTT. It translates to CASSIDGGAHLRAQHF. The J gene is TRBJ1-5, the V gene TRBV19, with D possibly TRBD1 on 6 matching bases. This CDR3 region has 16 residues. The V gene's germline CDR1 is LNHDA and CDR2 SQIVND (reference sequence). The V and J ends lost 0 bases and 11 bases respectively, with 20 bases between them.

The rearrangement links TRBV28 to TRBJ2-2; D is ambiguous. Trimming removed 3 bases from V and 1 base from J, with 6 bases in between. This CDR3 is built from 14 residues. Germline-derived CDR1 and CDR2 are MDHEN and SYDVKM. The CDR3 coding sequence is TGTGCCAGCAGTTTCCCGAGGAACACCGGGGAGCTGTTTTTT. It is translated as CASSFPRNTGELFF. The full variable domain, rest sourced from reference TRBV28 and TRBJ2-2, is DVKVTQSSRYLVKRTGEKVFLECVQDMDHENMFWYRQDPGLGLRLIYFSYDVKMKEKGDIPEGYSVSREKKERFSLILESASTNQTSMYLCASSFPRNTGELFFGEGSRLTVL.

This clone occurred once. This chain links TRBV6-6 with TRBJ2-7; maybe TRBD2 (6 bases). The CDR3 has 15 residues. The V gene's germline CDR1 is MNHNY and CDR2 SVGAGI (reference sequence). The V gene lost 6 bases and the J gene lost 7 bases, with 22 bases spanning the gap. The CDR3 nucleotides read TGTGCCAGCAGCCCCTCCGGGGAGGAGATGTGGGAGCAGTACTTC. Translation: CASSPSGEEMWEQYF.

The rearrangement uses TRBV5-1 and TRBJ2-5, with TRBD2 as a possible D gene (5 bases). The ends were cut back, 3 bases at V and 12 bases at J, with 18 bases in the middle. Germline CDR1 SGHRS, CDR2 YFSETQ. The CDR3 length is 13 residues. The CDR3 bases are TGCGCCAGCAGCTGGGAACGGCGAGCGGCTGAGTACTTC. Its protein product is CASSWERRAAEYF. The full variable domain, its missing parts supplied by reference TRBV5-1 and TRBJ2-5, is KAGVTQTPRYLIKTRGQQVTLSCSPISGHRSVSWYQQTPGQGLQFLFEYFSETQRNKGNFPGRFSGRQFSNSRSEMNVSTLELGDSALYLCASSWERRAAEYFGPGTRLLVL.

The J gene is TRBJ2-5, the V gene TRBV10-2; 15 nucleotides align to TRBD2. The CDR3 totals 19 residues. V trimming: 8 bases; J trimming: 1 base; junction bases outside the gene matches: 14. Germline CDR1 reads WSHSY; CDR2 reads SAAADI. CDR3: CASGRQGLAGGSLQETQYF. As DNA, the CDR3 is TGCGCCAGCGGTAGACAAGGACTAGCGGGAGGGTCGCTCCAAGAGACCCAGTACTTC.

This chain links TRBV7-9 with TRBJ1-4, with 10 bases fitting TRBD1. The CDR3 runs 15 residues. CDR1 and CDR2 (germline): SEHNR, FQNEAQ (reference sequence). With 5 bases clipped from V and 7 bases from J, the junction kept 7 bases outside the gene matches. CDR3 coding DNA: TGTGCCAGCAGCACCCCGGGACAGGGGCGTGAAAAACTGTTTTTT. This codes for CASSTPGQGREKLFF.

The chain links TRBV4-1 to TRBJ1-2, with no clear D. Germline CDR1 and CDR2: MGHRA and YSYEKL. CDR3 length: 14 amino acids. V was pared by 1 base and J by 5 bases, with 11 bases between. CDR3 DNA sequence: TGCGCCAGCAGCCAAGTCGGGTTTGGTTATGGCTACACCTTC. It codes for CASSQVGFGYGYTF.

This sequence joins TRBV3-1 (or the pseudogene TRBV3-2) and TRBJ2-5; 10 nucleotides align to TRBD2. This CDR3 region has 16 residues. J was trimmed by 4 bases and V by 1 base; bases with no gene match: 6. Per the germline V gene, CDR1 is LGHDT and CDR2 is YNNKEL (reference sequence). The chain's CDR3 is CASSQGASGGRETQYF. For the CDR3, the DNA is TGTGCCAGCAGCCAAGGGGCTAGCGGGGGAAGAGAGACCCAGTACTTC.

V is TRBV3-1 (or the pseudogene TRBV3-2) and J is TRBJ2-1; D call uncertain. Germline assignment: CDR1 LGHDT and CDR2 YNNKEL (reference sequence). This CDR3 has 11 residues. V was cut by 7 bases and J by 4 bases, with 5 bases left in between. For the CDR3, the DNA is TGTGCCAGCACGGGTTACAATGAGCAGTTCTTC. Translating gives CASTGYNEQFF.

The rearrangement uses TRBV6-1 and TRBJ1-2; 11 nucleotides agree with TRBD1. J gave up 7 bases and V 0 bases, and 4 bases lay outside the gene matches. Germline values: CDR1 MNHNS, CDR2 SASEGT. CDR3 size: 15 residues. CDR3 in amino acids: CASSEAGQGAGGYTF. CDR3 nucleotide sequence: TGTGCCAGCAGTGAAGCCGGACAGGGGGCAGGTGGCTACACCTTC.

The chain recombines TRBV29-1 with TRBJ2-7; unclear D gene. V dropped 4 bases and J dropped 1 base, with 8 bases sitting between them. This CDR3 region has 12 residues. Germline V lookup: CDR1 SQVTM, CDR2 ANQGSEA. The DNA for the CDR3 is TGCAGCGTTGGCTTTGAGTCCTACGAGCAGTACTTC. Its protein is CSVGFESYEQYF.

The rearrangement uses TRBV6-2 or TRBV6-3 and TRBJ2-5, with 10 bases that match TRBD2. This CDR3 comprises 17 residues. CDR1 and CDR2 from the germline V gene are MNHEY and SVGEGT. V lost 4 bases and J lost 3; bases outside the gene matches: 11. Here the CDR3 reads CASSLGLVTSGEETQYF. The DNA of the CDR3 is TGTGCCAGCAGTTTAGGTTTAGTAACTAGCGGGGAAGAGACCCAGTACTTC.

This sequence joins TRBV2 and TRBJ2-7, with TRBD1 as a possible D gene (5 bases). Looked up from germline, CDR1 is SNHLY and CDR2 is FYNNEI. The CDR3 has 11 amino acids. V dropped 9 bases and J dropped 7 bases, with 13 bases sitting between them. The CDR3 loop is CASTFREEQYF. The CDR3 nucleotides read TGTGCCAGTACCTTCAGGGAAGAGCAGTACTTC.

The chain is built from TRBV29-1 and TRBJ2-1; TRBD2 matches 12 bases. The CDR3 length is 14 residues. From germline, CDR1 is SQVTM and CDR2 ANQGSEA. With 6 bases clipped from V and 3 bases from J, the junction kept 3 bases outside the gene matches. The CDR3, as DNA: TGCAGCGTGGCTAGCGGGAGGGGCTACAATGAGCAGTTCTTC. This translates into CSVASGRGYNEQFF.

The chain combines TRBV3-1 (or the pseudogene TRBV3-2) with TRBJ1-1; D is perhaps TRBD1 (6 bases). The CDR3 runs to 12 residues. Germline CDR1 is LGHDT and CDR2 is YNNKEL (reference sequence). Trimming removed 1 base from V and 8 bases from J, with 8 bases in between. As DNA, the CDR3 is TGTGCCAGCAGCCAAGGGGGGCGGGAAGCTTTCTTT. Its protein is CASSQGGREAFF.

This clone has a handful of counts. V is TRBV28 and J is TRBJ1-2; TRBD1 matches 9 bases. The J segment lost 3 bases and the V segment lost 3 bases, leaving 2 bases of the junction unmatched. The CDR3 spans 14 residues. CDR1 MDHEN and CDR2 SYDVKM come from the germline V gene. CDR3 DNA: TGTGCCAGCAGTTTGGGGACAGGGTACTATGGCTACACCTTC. Translating it yields CASSLGTGYYGYTF.

This clone was picked up a small number of times. V is TRBV18 and J is TRBJ1-5, with D perhaps TRBD1 (6 bases). V was cut by 2 bases and J by 7 bases, with 12 bases left in between. The CDR3 length is 14 residues. Germline CDR1 KGHSH, CDR2 LQKENI. The CDR3 nucleotides are TGTGCCAGCTCACCAGGGGGCGCTGGGCAGCCCCAGCATTTT. Translating it yields CASSPGGAGQPQHF.

Only one count was recorded for this clone. This chain uses TRBV29-1 with TRBJ2-5; TRBD1 matches at 8 bases. Trimming cost V 7 bases and J 3 bases; bases outside gene matches: 4. This CDR3 comprises 12 residues. From germline, CDR1 is SQVTM and CDR2 ANQGSEA. The CDR3: CSAMTGEETQYF. The CDR3 bases are TGCAGCGCTATGACAGGGGAAGAGACCCAGTACTTC.

The J gene is TRBJ2-1, the V gene TRBV5-1, with D perhaps TRBD1 (5 bases). The CDR3 consists of 16 residues. Germline assignment: CDR1 SGHRS and CDR2 YFSETQ. V lost 2 bases, J lost 2 bases, and 14 bases lay in between. The CDR3 spells CASSFQGLPAYNEQFF. The CDR3 nucleotides read TGCGCCAGCAGCTTCCAGGGTCTCCCGGCCTACAATGAGCAGTTCTTC.

V and J are TRBV18 and TRBJ1-3; 8 bases fit TRBD1. CDR3 length: 17 amino acids. CDR1 and CDR2 from the germline V gene are KGHSH and LQKENI. The trim removed 1 base at V and 1 base at J, leaving 6 bases unmatched. In DNA form, the CDR3 reads TGTGCCAGCTCACCACGACAGGGGTCTACTTCTGGAAACACCATATATTTT. This codes for CASSPRQGSTSGNTIYF.

The table lists this clone with a count of one. The V and J genes are TRBV7-6 and TRBJ1-3, with D maybe TRBD1 (6 bases). The V and J ends lost 5 bases and 0 bases respectively, with 11 bases between them. The CDR3 is made up of 15 amino acids. Germline V gene sequence: CDR1 SGHVS, CDR2 FNYEAQ. Here the CDR3 DNA reads TGTGCCAGCAGCCGAGGGGGAGTCTCTGGAAACACCATATATTTT. Translation gives CASSRGGVSGNTIYF.

This chain joins TRBV5-1 and TRBJ2-7, with D hard to call. There are 13 residues in the CDR3. V lost 0 bases and J 4 bases, leaving 8 bases between the germline ends. Germline V CDR1 and CDR2: SGHRS, YFSETQ. The CDR3 reads CASSLELRYEQYF. In DNA form, the CDR3 reads TGCGCCAGCAGCTTGGAACTACGTTACGAGCAGTACTTC.

The chain uses TRBV27 and TRBJ2-5, with TRBD2 matching over 10 bases. There are 15 residues in the CDR3. CDR1 is MNHEY and CDR2 is SMNVEV in the germline V gene (reference sequence). V shed 6 bases, J shed 7 bases, and the junction held 11 bases outside the gene matches. The chain's CDR3 is CASRGSGGAGGTQYF. The DNA of the CDR3 is TGTGCCAGCAGGGGGAGCGGGGGGGCAGGTGGGACCCAGTACTTC.

The J gene is TRBJ2-7, the V gene TRBV7-9; a possible D gene is TRBD2 (5 bases). V was cut by 3 bases and J by 6 bases, with 15 bases left in between. Germline V gives CDR1 SEHNR, CDR2 FQNEAQ (reference sequence). The CDR3 consists of 14 residues. For the CDR3, the DNA is TGTGCCAGCAGCTTTCTTGTAACGGCGGGCGAGCAGTACTTC. It encodes CASSFLVTAGEQYF.

The chain uses TRBV7-2 and TRBJ2-1, with D possibly matching TRBD2 (6 bases). CDR1 and CDR2 (germline): SGHTA, FQGNSA. The CDR3 totals 15 residues. Trimming removed 2 bases at V and 9 bases at J, with 17 bases between. This CDR3 reads CASSLWAGTLGEQFF. CDR3 nucleotide sequence: TGTGCCAGCAGCTTATGGGCGGGGACCCTCGGTGAGCAGTTCTTC.

This clone was detected only once. The rearrangement uses TRBV28 and TRBJ2-7, with 10 positions matching TRBD1. The V and J ends lost 6 bases and 2 bases, in that order; junction bases with no gene match: 10. Germline lookup yields CDR1 MDHEN and CDR2 SYDVKM. This CDR3 comprises 16 residues. The CDR3: CASSPVGDRGTYEQYF. In DNA form, the CDR3 reads TGTGCCAGCAGCCCAGTGGGGGACAGGGGAACCTACGAGCAGTACTTC. Full variable domain (missing parts from reference TRBV28 and TRBJ2-7): DVKVTQSSRYLVKRTGEKVFLECVQDMDHENMFWYRQDPGLGLRLIYFSYDVKMKEKGDIPEGYSVSREKKERFSLILESASTNQTSMYLCASSPVGDRGTYEQYFGPGTRLTVT.

CDR3 region: CASRQGAGEKLFF. CDR3 in DNA: TGTGCCAGCAGGCAGGGGGCTGGTGAAAAACTGTTTTTT. The chain uses TRBV12-3 or TRBV12-4 and TRBJ1-4, with TRBD1 identical over 8 bases. The CDR3 spans 13 residues. J lost 7 bases, V lost 6 bases, and 4 bases had no gene match.